The source of this T cell receptor (beta chain) is a study of CD4 T cells in relation to SARS-CoV-2 and coronaviruses. The method was immunoSEQ multiplex PCR; TCRdb's version includes in-frame clones alone and lacks a portion of them. Here the sample spans tens of thousands of clones, roughly 90% being singletons. CDR3 size: 15 residues. This chain uses TRBV21-1 with TRBJ1-2; TRBD1 is taken as the D call from the table, unchecked against the DNA. TRBV21-1 is listed as a pseudogene. The sample comprised memory CD4+ T cells from PBMCs. The sequence was collected from an adult with COVID-19. As DNA, the CDR3 is TGTGCCAGCAGCACCAGAGAGGACAGTCTCTATGGCTACACCTTC. Translating it yields CASSTREDSLYGYTF.